The TCR beta chain described here comes from a study of cytomegalovirus exposure and HLA in healthy donors. Findings of the study overall: Researchers catalogued 160 or so TCR beta chains as cytomegalovirus-associated. Later analysis demonstrated an association between a missense DCLRE1C variant and TCR beta V- and J-gene trimming. More clonal expansion characterized HLA-associated TCR beta chains than equally common others in a later analysis.

There were likely unrecorded immune exposures, though donors were nominally healthy when sampled. The length of the CDR3 is 18 residues. V gave up 1 base and J gave up 3 bases; unmatched junction bases: 7. Germline loops: CDR1 SGHTA, CDR2 FQGNSA. Primers included in the PCR were 60 Vbeta and 13 Jbeta primers. Only in-frame clones appear in the TCRdb table, and some are missing; sequencing was by immunoSEQ multiplex PCR. The sample contains 150,000 to 200,000 clones, more than 75% of which appear only once. Remarks on this clone: Its antigen is currently unknown.

Sequencing was performed on PBMCs. The V call is TRBV7-2, the J call TRBJ2-2; 11 nucleotides line up with TRBD2. This receptor was identified in a young woman in good health and CMV-seropositive. CDR3 in DNA: TGTGCCAGCAGCTTAGTGGATAGCGGGGGGGCCGACACCGGGGAGCTGTTTTTT. Translated, it gives CASSLVDSGGADTGELFF.